This TCR beta chain emerged from a study of T cells after yellow fever vaccination. Overall study findings and caveats: Most clones from primary vaccination were detected again post-booster (around 95% CD4, about 88% CD8). The secondary response was weaker but peaked faster, day 5 versus 15.

This clonotype came up a few times. Its antigen is unidentified. Germline-derived CDR1 and CDR2 are SNHLY and FYNNEI. This CDR3 is 14 amino acids long. V shed 7 bases, J shed 1 base, and the junction held 7 bases outside the gene matches. UMIs were added to TCR cDNA along with a universal primer site when it was made by 5'RACE template switching. TCRdb used MiXCR to reprocess the 5' RACE reads, holding one entry per CDR3 protein. The sample includes approximately 550,000 distinct CDR3 sequences, roughly a fifth of them seen just once. The specimen comprised PBMCs, sampled 15 days after the yellow fever booster vaccination. The J gene is TRBJ2-7, the V gene TRBV2, with 7 bases matching TRBD2. The sequence was collected from a man aged 25-45 years who received the YFV17D yellow fever vaccine. The CDR3 region is CASNNLGGSYEQYF. The CDR3 DNA follows: TGTGCCAGCAATAATCTGGGGGGGTCCTACGAGCAGTACTTC.